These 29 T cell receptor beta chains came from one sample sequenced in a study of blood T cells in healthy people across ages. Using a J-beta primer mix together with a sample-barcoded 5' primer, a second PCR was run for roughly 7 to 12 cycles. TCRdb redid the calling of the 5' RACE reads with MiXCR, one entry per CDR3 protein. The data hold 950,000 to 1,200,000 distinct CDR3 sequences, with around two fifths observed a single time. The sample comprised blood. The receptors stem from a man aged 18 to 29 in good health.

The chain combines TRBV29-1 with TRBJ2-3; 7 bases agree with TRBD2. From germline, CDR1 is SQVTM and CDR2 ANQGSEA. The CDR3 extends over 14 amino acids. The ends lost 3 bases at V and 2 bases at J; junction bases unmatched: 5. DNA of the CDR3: TGCAGCGTTGAGCTAGCGGAGGACACAGATACGCAGTATTTT. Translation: CSVELAEDTDTQYF.

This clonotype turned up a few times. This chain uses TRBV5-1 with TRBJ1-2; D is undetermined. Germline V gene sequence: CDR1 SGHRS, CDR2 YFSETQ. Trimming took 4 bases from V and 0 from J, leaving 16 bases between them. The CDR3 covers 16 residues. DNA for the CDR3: TGCGCCAGCAGCCTGGACCCCTCCTTCGCTAACTATGGCTACACCTTC. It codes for CASSLDPSFANYGYTF.

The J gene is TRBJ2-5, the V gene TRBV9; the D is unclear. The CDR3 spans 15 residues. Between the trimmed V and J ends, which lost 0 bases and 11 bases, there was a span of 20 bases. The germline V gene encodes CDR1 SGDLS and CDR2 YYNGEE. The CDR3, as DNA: TGTGCCAGCAGCGTAGACGTGGGTGCCTCCAATGAGCAGTACTTC. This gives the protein CASSVDVGASNEQYF.

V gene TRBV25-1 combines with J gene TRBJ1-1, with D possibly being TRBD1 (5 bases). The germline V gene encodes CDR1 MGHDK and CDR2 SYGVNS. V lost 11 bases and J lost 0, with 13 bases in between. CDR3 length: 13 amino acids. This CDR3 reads CAATGPLNTEAFF. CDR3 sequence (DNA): TGTGCCGCGACGGGACCGCTGAACACTGAAGCTTTCTTT.

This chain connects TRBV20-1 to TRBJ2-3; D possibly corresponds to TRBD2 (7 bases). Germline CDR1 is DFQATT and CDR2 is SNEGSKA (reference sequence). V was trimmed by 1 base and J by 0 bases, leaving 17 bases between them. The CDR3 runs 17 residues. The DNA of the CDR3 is TGCAGTGCTAGAGGGTCTGCCGCGGGGGCTAGCACAGATACGCAGTATTTT. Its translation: CSARGSAAGASTDTQYF.

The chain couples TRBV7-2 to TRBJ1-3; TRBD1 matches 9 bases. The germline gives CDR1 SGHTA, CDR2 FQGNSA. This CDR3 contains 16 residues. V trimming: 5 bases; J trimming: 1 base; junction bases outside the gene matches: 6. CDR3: CASSRGDRESGNTIYF. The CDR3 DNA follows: TGTGCCAGCAGCCGCGGGGACAGGGAGTCTGGAAACACCATATATTTT.

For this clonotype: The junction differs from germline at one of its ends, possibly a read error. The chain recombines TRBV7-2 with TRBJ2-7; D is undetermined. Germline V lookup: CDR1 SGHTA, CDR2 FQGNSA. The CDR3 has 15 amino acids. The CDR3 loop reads CASSLASADLYERYF. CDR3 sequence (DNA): TGTGCCAGCAGCTTAGCATCAGCAGACCTCTACGAGCGGTACTTC.

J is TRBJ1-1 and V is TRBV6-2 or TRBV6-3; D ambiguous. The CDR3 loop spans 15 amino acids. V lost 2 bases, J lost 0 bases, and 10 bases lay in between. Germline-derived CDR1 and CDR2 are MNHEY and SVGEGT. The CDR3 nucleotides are TGTGCCAGCAGTTACGCTGAGGAAATGAACACTGAAGCTTTCTTT. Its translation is CASSYAEEMNTEAFF.

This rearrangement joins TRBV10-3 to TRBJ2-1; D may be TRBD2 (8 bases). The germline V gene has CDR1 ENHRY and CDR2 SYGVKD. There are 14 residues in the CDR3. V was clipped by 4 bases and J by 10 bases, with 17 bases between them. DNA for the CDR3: TGTGCCATCAGTGGACAGGGACTAGAAAACGAGCAGTTCTTC. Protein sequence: CAISGQGLENEQFF.

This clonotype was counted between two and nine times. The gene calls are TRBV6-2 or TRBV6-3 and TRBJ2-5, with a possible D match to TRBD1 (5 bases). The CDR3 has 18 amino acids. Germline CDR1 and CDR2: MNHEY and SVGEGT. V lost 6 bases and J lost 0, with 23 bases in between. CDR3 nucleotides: TGTGCCAGCAGAAAGACCGGCAGGGTAAATAGGTACCAAGAGACCCAGTACTTC. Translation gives CASRKTGRVNRYQETQYF.

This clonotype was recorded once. The CDR3: CASSVGRASNYGYTF. DNA for the CDR3: TGTGCCAGCAGCGTAGGAAGGGCGTCTAACTATGGCTACACCTTC. V is TRBV9 and J is TRBJ1-2; unclear D gene. V was shortened by 0 bases and J by 0 bases, with 9 bases between the two germline ends. Per the germline V gene, CDR1 is SGDLS and CDR2 is YYNGEE. This CDR3 contains 15 residues. Complete variable domain (other parts from reference TRBV9 and TRBJ1-2): DSGVTQTPKHLITATGQRVTLRCSPRSGDLSVYWYQQSLDQGLQFLIQYYNGEERAKGNILERFSAQQFPDLHSELNLSSLELGDSALYFCASSVGRASNYGYTFGSGTRLTVV.

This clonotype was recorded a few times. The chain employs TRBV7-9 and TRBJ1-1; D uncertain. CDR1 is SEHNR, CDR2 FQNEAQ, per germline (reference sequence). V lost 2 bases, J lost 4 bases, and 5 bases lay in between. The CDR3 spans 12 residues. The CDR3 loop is CASSLIGTEAFF. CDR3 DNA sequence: TGTGCCAGCAGCTTAATAGGCACTGAAGCTTTCTTT.

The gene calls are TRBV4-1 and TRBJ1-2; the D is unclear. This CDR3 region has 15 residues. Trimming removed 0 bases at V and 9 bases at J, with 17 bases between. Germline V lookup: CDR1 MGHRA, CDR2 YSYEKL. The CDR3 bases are TGCGCCAGCAGCCAAGAGTACGGTCTCCGGCGCAGCTACACCTTC. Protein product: CASSQEYGLRRSYTF.

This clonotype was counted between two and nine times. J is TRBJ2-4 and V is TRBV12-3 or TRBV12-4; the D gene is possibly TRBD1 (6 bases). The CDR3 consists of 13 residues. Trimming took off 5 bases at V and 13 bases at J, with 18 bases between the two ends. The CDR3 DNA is TGTGCCAGCAGTCAATACGACAGGCCCCAACAGTACTTC. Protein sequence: CASSQYDRPQQYF.

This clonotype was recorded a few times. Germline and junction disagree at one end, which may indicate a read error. The CDR3, as DNA: TGTGCCAACAGCTTAGCGCCAGGTCGCGATGAGCAGTTCTTC. Protein sequence: CANSLAPGRDEQFF. This rearrangement joins TRBV7-6 to TRBJ2-1; the D gene is possibly TRBD2 (5 bases). The CDR3 runs to 14 residues. CDR1 SGHVS and CDR2 FNYEAQ come from the germline V gene.

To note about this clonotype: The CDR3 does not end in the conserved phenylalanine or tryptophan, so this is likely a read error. CDR3 DNA: TGTGCCAGCAGAAATGAGCAGGACAGGGGTACAGATACGCAGTATTCT. Residues: CASRNEQDRGTDTQYS. The chain is built from TRBV12-3 or TRBV12-4 and TRBJ2-3; 9 bases map to TRBD1. CDR3 length equals 16 residues. V lost 6 bases, J lost 3 bases, and 10 bases stayed unmatched.

CDR3 protein: CATRDRDYNEQFF. The CDR3 DNA sequence: TGTGCCACCAGGGACAGGGACTACAATGAGCAGTTCTTC. The chain employs TRBV15 and TRBJ2-1; 8 bases are shared with TRBD1. V shed 6 bases, J shed 3 bases, and the junction held 1 base outside the gene matches. The CDR3 consists of 13 residues. Germline assignment: CDR1 LNHNV and CDR2 YYDKDF (reference sequence).

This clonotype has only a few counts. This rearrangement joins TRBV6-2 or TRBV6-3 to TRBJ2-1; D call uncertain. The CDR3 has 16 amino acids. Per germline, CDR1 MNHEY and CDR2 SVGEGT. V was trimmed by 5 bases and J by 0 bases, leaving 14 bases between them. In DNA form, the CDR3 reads TGTGCCAGCAGTCCAGACGAGAGAAGCTCCTACAATGAGCAGTTCTTC. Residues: CASSPDERSSYNEQFF.

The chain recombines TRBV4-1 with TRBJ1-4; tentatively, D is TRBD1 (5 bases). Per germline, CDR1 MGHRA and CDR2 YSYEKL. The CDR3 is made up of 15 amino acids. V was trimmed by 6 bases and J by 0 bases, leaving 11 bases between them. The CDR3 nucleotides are TGCGCCAGCAGTCAGTTGGGGGCAACTAATGAAAAACTGTTTTTT. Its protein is CASSQLGATNEKLFF.

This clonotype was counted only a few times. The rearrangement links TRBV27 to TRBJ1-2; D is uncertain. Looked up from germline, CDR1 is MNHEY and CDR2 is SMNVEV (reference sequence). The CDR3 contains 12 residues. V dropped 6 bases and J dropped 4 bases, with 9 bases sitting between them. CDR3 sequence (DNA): TGTGCCAGCAGAGACGACGGCTATGGCTACACCTTC. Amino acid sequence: CASRDDGYGYTF.

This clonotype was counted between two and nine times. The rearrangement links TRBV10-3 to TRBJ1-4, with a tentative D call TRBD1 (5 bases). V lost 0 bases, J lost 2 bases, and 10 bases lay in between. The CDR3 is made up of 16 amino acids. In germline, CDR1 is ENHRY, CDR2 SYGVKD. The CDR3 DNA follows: TGTGCCATCAGTGAGTCAGGGGCAGCCACTAATGAAAAACTGTTTTTT. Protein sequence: CAISESGAATNEKLFF.

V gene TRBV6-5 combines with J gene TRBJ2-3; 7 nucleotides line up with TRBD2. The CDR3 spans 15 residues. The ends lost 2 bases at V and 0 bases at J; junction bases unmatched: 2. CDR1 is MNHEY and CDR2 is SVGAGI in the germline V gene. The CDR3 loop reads CASSYPGGSTDTQYF. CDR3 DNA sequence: TGTGCCAGCAGTTACCCCGGGGGGAGCACAGATACGCAGTATTTT.

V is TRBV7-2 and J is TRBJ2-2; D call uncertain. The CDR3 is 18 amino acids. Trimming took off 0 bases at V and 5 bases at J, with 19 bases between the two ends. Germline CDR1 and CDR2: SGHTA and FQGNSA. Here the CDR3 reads CASSLALGPPVGTGELFF. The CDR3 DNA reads TGTGCCAGCAGCTTAGCGCTTGGTCCCCCCGTCGGGACCGGGGAGCTGTTTTTT. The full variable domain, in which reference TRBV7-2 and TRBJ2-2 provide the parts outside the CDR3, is GAGVSQSPSNKVTEKGKDVELRCDPISGHTALYWYRQSLGQGLEFLIYFQGNSAPDKSGLPSDRFSAERTGGSVSTLTIQRTQQEDSAVYLCASSLALGPPVGTGELFFGEGSRLTVL.

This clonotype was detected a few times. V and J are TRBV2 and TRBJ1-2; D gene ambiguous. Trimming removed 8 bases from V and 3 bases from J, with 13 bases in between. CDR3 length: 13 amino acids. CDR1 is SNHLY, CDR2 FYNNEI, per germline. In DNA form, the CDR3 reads TGTGCCAGCCACCCTACAAGGGACTATGGCTACACCTTC. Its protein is CASHPTRDYGYTF.

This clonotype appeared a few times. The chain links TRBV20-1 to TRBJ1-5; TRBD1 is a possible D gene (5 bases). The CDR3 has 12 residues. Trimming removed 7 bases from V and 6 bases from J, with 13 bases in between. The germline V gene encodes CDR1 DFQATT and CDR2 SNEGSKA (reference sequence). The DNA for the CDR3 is TGCAGTGTCGCCCAGGGTACTCAGCCCCAGCATTTT. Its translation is CSVAQGTQPQHF.

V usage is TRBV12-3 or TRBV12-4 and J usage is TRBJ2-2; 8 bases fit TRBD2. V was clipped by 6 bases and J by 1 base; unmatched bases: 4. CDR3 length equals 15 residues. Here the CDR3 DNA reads TGTGCCAGCAGGGTAGCGGGACTGAACACCGGGGAGCTGTTTTTT. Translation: CASRVAGLNTGELFF.

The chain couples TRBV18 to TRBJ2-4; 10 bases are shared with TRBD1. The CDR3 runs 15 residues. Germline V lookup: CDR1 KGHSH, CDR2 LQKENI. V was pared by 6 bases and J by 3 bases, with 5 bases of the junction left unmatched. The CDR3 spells CASSPGQGGKNIQYF. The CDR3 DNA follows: TGTGCCAGCTCGCCTGGACAGGGGGGCAAAAACATTCAGTACTTC.

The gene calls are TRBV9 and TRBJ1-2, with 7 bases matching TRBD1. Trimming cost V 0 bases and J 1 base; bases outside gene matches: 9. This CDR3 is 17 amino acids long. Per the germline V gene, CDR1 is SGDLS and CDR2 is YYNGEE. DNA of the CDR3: TGTGCCAGCAGCGTAGGTACAGGGGCCATTTTTAACTATGGCTACACCTTC. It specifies CASSVGTGAIFNYGYTF. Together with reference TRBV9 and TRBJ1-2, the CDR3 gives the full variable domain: DSGVTQTPKHLITATGQRVTLRCSPRSGDLSVYWYQQSLDQGLQFLIQYYNGEERAKGNILERFSAQQFPDLHSELNLSSLELGDSALYFCASSVGTGAIFNYGYTFGSGTRLTVV.

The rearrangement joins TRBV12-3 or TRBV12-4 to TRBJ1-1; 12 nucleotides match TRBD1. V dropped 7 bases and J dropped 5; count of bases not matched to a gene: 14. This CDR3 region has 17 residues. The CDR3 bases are TGTGCCAGCACCCTCCAAGGGACAGGGGGCGATTGGACTGAAGCTTTCTTT. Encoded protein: CASTLQGTGGDWTEAFF.